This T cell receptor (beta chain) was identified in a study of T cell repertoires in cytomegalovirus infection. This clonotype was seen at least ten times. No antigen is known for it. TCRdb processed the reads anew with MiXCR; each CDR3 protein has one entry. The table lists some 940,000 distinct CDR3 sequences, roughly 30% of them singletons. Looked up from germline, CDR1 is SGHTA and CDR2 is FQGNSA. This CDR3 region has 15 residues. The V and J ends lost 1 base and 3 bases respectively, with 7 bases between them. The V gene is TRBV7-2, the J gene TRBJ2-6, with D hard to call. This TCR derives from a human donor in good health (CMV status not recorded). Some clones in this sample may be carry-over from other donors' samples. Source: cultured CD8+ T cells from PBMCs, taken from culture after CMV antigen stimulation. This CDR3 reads CASSLVGDGANVLTF. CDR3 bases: TGTGCCAGCAGCTTAGTTGGGGATGGGGCCAACGTCCTGACTTTC.